A single sample is the source of the 26 T cell receptor beta chains below, sequenced in a study of blood T cell repertoires in COVID-19. Sequencing was performed with immunoSEQ multiplex PCR; in TCRdb, only in-frame clones are kept and a portion is missing. The data show about 400,000 clones, 88% seen once. Sequencing was carried out using PBMCs or T cells enriched from blood (not recorded which). The receptors shown here come from a woman between 40 and 50 years old with acute COVID-19.

The rearrangement links TRBV2 to TRBJ1-2; D is uncertain. Trimming left V 7 bases short and J 0 bases short, with 6 bases between. This CDR3 contains 12 residues. Germline V gives CDR1 SNHLY, CDR2 FYNNEI. CDR3 nucleotide sequence: TGTGCCAGCAAGAGCACTAACTATGGCTACACCTTC. Residues: CASKSTNYGYTF.

The chain employs TRBV7-9 and TRBJ2-7; 7 bases align to TRBD1. The ends lost 5 bases at V and 1 base at J; junction bases unmatched: 5. This CDR3 has 14 amino acids. CDR1 is SEHNR, CDR2 FQNEAQ, per germline (reference sequence). This CDR3 is CASSGPGQSYEQYF. The CDR3 DNA sequence: TGTGCCAGCAGCGGACCGGGACAGTCCTACGAGCAGTACTTC.

In DNA, the CDR3 is TGTGCCAGCAGCCAGTACACTAGCGGGGGGGCAGATACGCAGTATTTT. Its protein product is CASSQYTSGGADTQYF. This sequence joins TRBV14 and TRBJ2-3; 13 bases are a match to TRBD2. Looked up from germline, CDR1 is SGHDN and CDR2 is FVKESK. The CDR3 spans 16 residues. The J segment lost 4 bases and the V segment lost 3 bases, leaving 4 bases of the junction unmatched.

This chain links TRBV24-1 with TRBJ2-7; D is undetermined. The CDR3 consists of 13 residues. Trimming stripped 4 bases from V and 0 bases from J, with 6 bases between. CDR1 KGHDR and CDR2 SFDVKD come from the germline V gene. CDR3 DNA: TGTGCCACCAGTGACCTGAGCTCCTACGAGCAGTACTTC. Translation gives CATSDLSSYEQYF.

A word on this clone: The same CDR3 also results from other DNA sequences found in this sample. V and J are TRBV5-4 and TRBJ2-1; 8 positions agree with TRBD2. The germline V gene encodes CDR1 SGHNT and CDR2 YYREEE (reference sequence). The CDR3 totals 15 residues. V shed 4 bases and J 0 bases; nucleotides not matched to a gene: 3. DNA of the CDR3: TGTGCCAGCAGCCCGGGAGGGAGCTCCTACAATGAGCAGTTCTTC. Encoded protein: CASSPGGSSYNEQFF. Full variable domain (missing parts from reference TRBV5-4 and TRBJ2-1): ETGVTQSPTHLIKTRGQQVTLRCSSQSGHNTVSWYQQALGQGPQFIFQYYREEENGRGNFPPRFSGLQFPNYSSELNVNALELDDSALYLCASSPGGSSYNEQFFGPGTRLTVL.

V gene TRBV28 combines with J gene TRBJ1-1, with 9 nucleotides matching TRBD1. Germline CDR1 MDHEN, CDR2 SYDVKM. V dropped 6 bases and J dropped 1; count of bases not matched to a gene: 6. The CDR3 spans 15 residues. The CDR3, as DNA: TGTGCCAGCAGGCGGACAGGGGACAGGAACACTGAAGCTTTCTTT. This gives the protein CASRRTGDRNTEAFF.

The CDR3 DNA is TGTGCCGCAGGGTATGGCTACACCTTC. This encodes CAAGYGYTF. The rearrangement uses TRBV2 and TRBJ1-2, with D perhaps TRBD1 (5 bases). This CDR3 region has 9 residues. The ends were cut back, 11 bases at V and 5 bases at J, with 6 bases in the middle. The germline V gene has CDR1 SNHLY and CDR2 FYNNEI.

The J gene is TRBJ2-7, the V gene TRBV1; the table's D call, TRBD2, has no DNA check behind it. TRBV1 is recorded as a pseudogene. The CDR3 contains 15 residues. The DNA for the CDR3 is TGCACCAGCAGCCAAGTCGGACTAGCAAAACACGAGCAGTACTTC. Amino acids: CTSSQVGLAKHEQYF.

This clone was counted a few times. This CDR3 reads CASSPKDRLPSTDTQYF. In DNA, the CDR3 is TGTGCCAGCTCACCAAAAGACAGGCTTCCTAGCACAGATACGCAGTATTTT. The genes are TRBV18 and TRBJ2-3, with a tentative D call TRBD1 (6 bases). Germline CDR1 is KGHSH and CDR2 is LQKENI. V lost 2 bases and J lost 0, with 15 bases in between. The CDR3 length is 17 residues.

This chain's CDR3 is CASSLRQGKGNSPLHF. CDR3 DNA sequence: TGTGCCAGCAGCTTAAGACAGGGGAAAGGCAATTCACCCCTCCACTTT. The chain employs TRBV5-6 and TRBJ1-6; 8 bases align to TRBD1. There are 16 residues in the CDR3. V was clipped by 2 bases and J by 7 bases; unmatched bases: 8. CDR1 SGHDT and CDR2 YYEEEE come from the germline V gene.

This clone was seen only a few times. This chain uses TRBV7-2 with TRBJ2-1; 7 bases map to TRBD1. Germline-derived CDR1 and CDR2 are SGHTA and FQGNSA. V was pared by 2 bases and J by 4 bases, with 8 bases of the junction left unmatched. There are 16 residues in the CDR3. The CDR3 here is CASSLTPGQPYNEQFF. As DNA, the CDR3 is TGTGCCAGCAGCTTAACCCCGGGACAGCCTTACAATGAGCAGTTCTTC. The full variable domain, with the rest looked up from reference TRBV7-2 and TRBJ2-1, is GAGVSQSPSNKVTEKGKDVELRCDPISGHTALYWYRQSLGQGLEFLIYFQGNSAPDKSGLPSDRFSAERTGGSVSTLTIQRTQQEDSAVYLCASSLTPGQPYNEQFFGPGTRLTVL.

The rearrangement links TRBV19 to TRBJ2-7; the D is unclear. V lost 6 bases, J lost 0 bases, and 3 bases lay in between. There are 11 residues in the CDR3. Germline values: CDR1 LNHDA, CDR2 SQIVND (reference sequence). Written as DNA, the CDR3 is TGTGCCAGTAGGAGCTCCTACGAGCAGTACTTC. It is translated as CASRSSYEQYF.

The chain carries TRBV11-2 and TRBJ1-5, with D tentatively TRBD1 (5 bases). The length of the CDR3 is 15 residues. Trimming left V 3 bases short and J 3 bases short, with 12 bases between. In germline, CDR1 is SGHAT, CDR2 FQNNGV. DNA of the CDR3: TGTGCCAGCAGCTTCCGGGCAGGGCCCAATCAGCCCCAGCATTTT. It encodes CASSFRAGPNQPQHF.

The chain links TRBV10-2 to TRBJ1-2; no clear D. Germline CDR1 and CDR2: WSHSY and SAAADI. V lost 4 bases, J lost 0 bases, and 6 bases lay in between. The CDR3 spans 13 residues. The CDR3 DNA follows: TGCGCCAGCAGTGGCGGGCCTAACTATGGCTACACCTTC. Its protein is CASSGGPNYGYTF.

There are a few counts of this clone. The rearrangement uses TRBV30 and TRBJ1-1; D is possibly TRBD1 (5 bases). This CDR3 is built from 14 residues. Between the trimmed V and J ends, which lost 1 base and 4 bases, there was a span of 13 bases. Germline V CDR1 and CDR2: GTSNPN, SVGIG (reference sequence). The CDR3 DNA follows: TGTGCCTGGAGTGGCCCCTGGGGGGGCACTGAAGCTTTCTTT. This translates into CAWSGPWGGTEAFF.

A note on this clone: Other nucleotide sequences in the sample specify the same CDR3. The chain carries TRBV3-1 (or the pseudogene TRBV3-2) and TRBJ1-1; TRBD1 matches at 9 bases. The CDR3 has 14 amino acids. V lost 1 base and J lost 4; bases outside the gene matches: 1. Germline assignment: CDR1 LGHDT and CDR2 YNNKEL (reference sequence). The CDR3 is CASSQVTGGTEAFF. The CDR3 DNA is TGTGCCAGCAGCCAAGTGACAGGGGGCACTGAAGCTTTCTTT.

The chain's CDR3 is CASSQDRAWRGRVNTEAFF. The CDR3 region has the DNA TGTGCCAGCAGCCAAGATCGAGCGTGGCGGGGCAGGGTGAACACTGAAGCTTTCTTT. The chain couples TRBV3-1 (or the pseudogene TRBV3-2) to TRBJ1-1, with a possible D match to TRBD1 (5 bases). The germline V gene has CDR1 LGHDT and CDR2 YNNKEL (reference sequence). The germline V and J ends were trimmed by 0 bases and 0 bases, with 20 bases remaining between them. This CDR3 has 19 residues.

The chain is built from TRBV3-1 (or the pseudogene TRBV3-2) and TRBJ1-2; 9 nucleotides agree with TRBD1. The CDR3 loop spans 12 amino acids. The V gene end was trimmed by 4 bases and the J gene end by 9 bases; junction bases not matched to a gene: 3. Germline CDR1 is LGHDT and CDR2 is YNNKEL (reference sequence). The chain's CDR3 is CASSRDRASYTF. CDR3 nucleotide sequence: TGTGCCAGCAGCCGGGACAGGGCTAGCTACACCTTC.

The chain's CDR3 is CASSYSRGTNYGYTF. The CDR3 bases are TGTGCCAGCAGTTACTCCAGGGGAACAAACTATGGCTACACCTTC. The V and J genes are TRBV6-5 and TRBJ1-2; weak D call: TRBD1 (6 bases). This CDR3 spans 15 amino acids. Trimming stripped 0 bases from V and 2 bases from J, with 10 bases between. Looked up from germline, CDR1 is MNHEY and CDR2 is SVGAGI.

The J gene is TRBJ2-1, the V gene TRBV9; D is perhaps TRBD2 (6 bases). Germline V gives CDR1 SGDLS, CDR2 YYNGEE. The CDR3 is 14 amino acids. Trimming removed 2 bases at V and 9 bases at J, with 15 bases between. CDR3 nucleotide sequence: TGTGCCAGCAGCGTTCTAGACTCGCGGGGTGAGCAGTTCTTC. It specifies CASSVLDSRGEQFF.

The chain couples TRBV5-8 to TRBJ2-3; D perhaps matches TRBD2 (5 bases). The CDR3 spans 17 residues. V was clipped by 0 bases and J by 2 bases, with 16 bases between them. The germline V gene has CDR1 SGHTS and CDR2 YDEGEE. The CDR3 region is CASSLAREHLVTDTQYF. DNA of the CDR3: TGTGCCAGCAGCTTGGCGAGGGAGCACCTCGTCACAGATACGCAGTATTTT.

This chain connects TRBV19 to TRBJ1-3; the D is unclear. Germline CDR1 is LNHDA and CDR2 is SQIVND (reference sequence). Trimming cost V 5 bases and J 2 bases, with 13 bases left between them. CDR3 size: 15 residues. CDR3 nucleotide sequence: TGTGCCAGTAGTGTCCAGGAGGCAGCTGGAAACACCATATATTTT. This gives the protein CASSVQEAAGNTIYF.

This clone is a singleton in its sample. This chain uses TRBV7-9 with TRBJ1-2, with D uncertain. Germline assignment: CDR1 SEHNR and CDR2 FQNEAQ (reference sequence). Trimming stripped 2 bases from V and 5 bases from J, with 12 bases between. This CDR3 has 14 residues. The CDR3 DNA reads TGTGCCAGCAGCTTATTCCGGAGGGAGTATGGCTACACCTTC. The encoded protein is CASSLFRREYGYTF.

The CDR3 loop reads CASSLDATSGYTF. The DNA of the CDR3 is TGTGCCAGCAGCTTAGATGCCACATCGGGTTACACCTTC. The gene calls are TRBV5-6 and TRBJ1-2, with D unresolved. Trimming pared 2 bases from V and 11 bases from J, leaving 16 bases between. The CDR3 is 13 residues long. The germline V gene encodes CDR1 SGHDT and CDR2 YYEEEE.

The gene calls are TRBV7-9 and TRBJ1-2; the D is unclear. The CDR3 runs 14 residues. Germline lookup yields CDR1 SEHNR and CDR2 FQNEAQ (reference sequence). V was trimmed by 1 base and J by 6 bases, leaving 12 bases between them. CDR3 sequence: CASSLGRGRDGYTF. CDR3 nucleotides: TGTGCCAGCAGCTTAGGACGGGGTAGAGATGGCTACACCTTC.

The CDR3 is CASSPTQGGNEKLFF. The CDR3 DNA follows: TGCGCCAGCAGCCCCACTCAGGGAGGTAATGAAAAACTGTTTTTT. This chain connects TRBV5-1 to TRBJ1-4; the D gene is possibly TRBD1 (5 bases). Germline V lookup: CDR1 SGHRS, CDR2 YFSETQ. This CDR3 has 15 residues. V lost 4 bases to trimming and J lost 4 bases, with 14 bases between them. The full variable domain, completed using reference TRBV5-1 and TRBJ1-4, is KAGVTQTPRYLIKTRGQQVTLSCSPISGHRSVSWYQQTPGQGLQFLFEYFSETQRNKGNFPGRFSGRQFSNSRSEMNVSTLELGDSALYLCASSPTQGGNEKLFFGSGTQLSVL.